The entry below gives a single TCR beta chain sequence along with its context. The antigen remains undetermined. A multiplex PCR was run with 60 Vbeta primers and 13 Jbeta primers. Libraries were prepared by immunoSEQ multiplex PCR; TCRdb keeps only in-frame clonotypes and omits some of them. The sample has around 90,000 clones; 82% are singletons. This sample was included in a study of cytomegalovirus exposure and HLA in healthy donors. Healthy people donating bone marrow made up the donors. Unrecorded immune exposure was likely among donors, who were nominally healthy when sampled. General study points: Reports indicate that TCR beta sequences accurately predicted the HLA-A and HLA-B alleles of most subjects. For cytomegalovirus status, the classifier reportedly gave diagnoses with high specificity and sensitivity.

This CDR3 is 16 amino acids long. Trimming at V came to 1 base and at J to 1 base, leaving 5 bases not matched to a gene. CDR1 is SGHTA, CDR2 FQGNSA, per germline. Sequences were obtained from PBMCs. This chain links TRBV7-2 with TRBJ2-7, with 9 nucleotides matching TRBD1. This clonotype was obtained from a man in his fifties in good health and CMV-seronegative. In DNA form, the CDR3 reads TGTGCCAGCAGCTTAGGGTCAGGGACAGGGTCCTACGAGCAGTACTTC. This sequence encodes CASSLGSGTGSYEQYF.